This paragraph covers one TCR beta chain sequence. The clone's antigen remains unknown. Base-call qualities are not available, and no considerably larger clone is one nucleotide away. V gives up 1 base and J gives up 9 bases, and the segment between their germline ends measures 7 bases. The germline V gene provides CDR1 SGHTA and CDR2 FQGNSA. The CDR3 runs 12 residues from the cysteine to the phenylalanine. Kept here is only the CDR3 DNA, which spans 36 bases and is read in frame from base 1. Using the deep immunoSEQ assay, TCR CDR3 regions were amplified from genomic DNA by multiplex PCR. Extracted genomic DNA from each cell subset was distributed evenly across all wells of several immunoSEQ 96-well plates, and each plate was treated as a replicate. Each replicate PCR for sorted subsets received about 180 ng genomic DNA, equal to about 30,000 T cell genomes. Purified libraries were quantified with a Qubit 3.0 fluorometer, sized on a Bioanalyzer 2100, and re-quantified with the KAPA Library Quantification kit. A separate single-read 150-cycle Illumina NextSeq 550 flow cell was used to sequence each immunoSEQ 96-well plate. As for the original processing: Because the immunoSEQ output held only junctional sequences and lacked quality scores, the filtering could not match the filtering applied to full-length reads. Sequences were annotated with PyIR, a Python wrapper for IgBLAST v1.9, using IMGT germline references to assign V/J genes and CDR3. Reads were filtered out if the reads had weak V/J assignments (E-value above 1e-6), no CDR3, stop codons, out-of-frame junctions, or ambiguous translated residues. V3J clonotypes were defined as sequences sharing the same inferred V gene, J gene, and CDR3 amino acid sequence. Percentage overlap between repertoires was computed as shared unique clonotypes divided by the size of the smaller repertoire. Repertoire richness was assessed with RTK rarefaction, the Chao1 estimator, and Recon v2.1 estimates of unobserved clonotypes. For all TCRbeta clonotypes obtained by the gDNA method from a handful of donors, generation probabilities were computed with OLGA. In TCRdb, the immuneACCESS table is reduced to in-frame sequences with V and J assigned. These tables do not hold every clone; where another copy was compared, an unresolved V gene accounts for under half, and the others remain unexplained. D and trimming were read from the DNA, whereas the V and J calls and clone size are those reported in that table. The sample contains 850,000 to 1,200,000 clones, 60% to 80% of them found a single time. Clones ranked in the top ten supply roughly 1.5% of the sample.

The sample is drawn from a study of shared clonotypes between healthy human individuals (dated by TCRdb to 2018 to 2020). Concerning the study at large: A few men and a couple of women, aged 18 to 49 years, made up the cohort. For each donor, three plates each were used for CD4 naive and CD4 memory, two plates were used for CD8 naive, and one plate was used for CD8 memory. To estimate repertoire size and how much clonotypes are shared between individuals, the study performed deep sequencing of blood TCR repertoires from a few healthy adults. Different laboratories and diverse techniques were used to prepare libraries and sequence TCR repertoires, to increase sequencing depth and limit assay-specific biases. Per donor, leukapheresis produced somewhere between about 0.94 and 9.5 billion PBMCs.

Healthy HIV-negative adults with no recently reported acute infections or vaccinations were included as donors. Every donor was a Caucasian adult residing in Nashville, Tennessee, USA. CD4+ T cells were enriched by magnetic negative selection; naive cells were then positively selected on CD45RA, and the negative fraction formed the memory subset. Blood was obtained by leukapheresis, after which PBMCs were separated by Ficoll-Histopaque density gradient centrifugation and cryopreserved in liquid nitrogen vapor phase. Analytical flow cytometry was used to check the purity and quantity of each magnetically sorted T cell population. Genomic DNA was isolated from each sorted fraction and quantified by UV absorbance on a Nanodrop 2000c. Here is what the overall study found, with its caveats: Because the study included a small number of donors, the genetic and exposure-history diversity represented was limited. Even with the large sequencing depth, rarefaction of the sorted-subset datasets indicated that sequencing was incomplete. Across a few donors, about 5% of naive CD4, roughly 3.4% of naive CD8, about 2.3% of memory CD4, and approximately 0.4% of memory CD8 clonotypes were shared. Based on pairwise subsampling, the degree of clonotype sharing among donors was expected to be affected by sequencing depth. Sampling was restricted to blood, and TCR repertoires in tissue are likely to differ from TCR repertoires in blood. Clonotypes shared by all four sorted-subset donors showed higher generation probabilities than non-shared clonotypes. Naive subsets generally had larger estimated clonotype richness than memory subsets.

This receptor was taken from a man aged 18 to 30 in good health. The sequencing input was memory CD4+ T cells sorted from blood. The meaning of the sample's cell subset or site label: CD45RA-negative fraction. The chain was built from TRBV7-2 and TRBJ2-1; the D gene cannot be resolved reliably. The DNA sequence is given as TGTGCCAGCAGCTTAGAGGCGACTGAGCAGTTCTTC. Translated, this gives CASSLEATEQFF.